Shown below are 18 T cell receptor beta chains from a single sample sequenced in a study of OX40 agonist ivuxolimab in advanced cancers. Libraries were prepared by immunoSEQ multiplex PCR; TCRdb keeps only in-frame clonotypes and omits some of them. The sample consists of tens of thousands of clones, roughly 90% of them appearing once. Material: CD4+ or CD8+ T cells sorted from blood, obtained in a trial of the OX40 agonist ivuxolimab. The receptors derive from an adult with an advanced solid tumor such as melanoma, head and neck, liver or kidney cancer.

This rearrangement joins TRBV28 to TRBJ1-5; unclear D gene. The germline V and J ends were trimmed by 4 bases and 7 bases, with 5 bases remaining between them. The CDR3 runs 11 residues. Germline CDR1 MDHEN, CDR2 SYDVKM. The DNA of the CDR3 is TGTGCCAGCAGTTCGTTGCAGCCCCAGCATTTT. Its protein product is CASSSLQPQHF.

Details on this clone: This specimen includes other DNA sequences encoding the same CDR3. J is TRBJ2-5 and V is TRBV19; D remains ambiguous. The CDR3 is 14 amino acids. The V gene's germline CDR1 is LNHDA and CDR2 SQIVND (reference sequence). V was cut by 1 base and J by 1 base, with 7 bases left in between. CDR3 sequence: CASSIGNSQETQYF. Here the CDR3 DNA reads TGTGCCAGTAGTATAGGTAACAGCCAAGAGACCCAGTACTTC.

The rearrangement joins TRBV6-5 to TRBJ2-5; no definite D call. CDR1 MNHEY and CDR2 SVGAGI come from the germline V gene. V lost 5 bases and J lost 4, with 5 bases in between. CDR3 length: 11 residues. The CDR3 region has the DNA TGTGCCAGCAGTACGACAGAGACCCAGTACTTC. Translating gives CASSTTETQYF.

This chain uses TRBV6-5 with TRBJ2-7; TRBD1 might be the D (6 bases). CDR3 length equals 13 residues. The germline V and J ends were trimmed by 8 bases and 6 bases, with 17 bases remaining between them. The germline V gene has CDR1 MNHEY and CDR2 SVGAGI. Written as DNA, the CDR3 is TGTGCCAGCGGTGGCAGGGGCGTGAGCGAGCAGTACTTC. Amino acid sequence: CASGGRGVSEQYF.

The chain combines TRBV6-6 with TRBJ2-7; TRBD1 aligns across 9 bases. The J segment lost 2 bases and the V segment lost 5 bases, leaving 4 bases of the junction unmatched. Germline-derived CDR1 and CDR2 are MNHNY and SVGAGI (reference sequence). This CDR3 has 14 amino acids. The CDR3 spells CASSTGQGPYEQYF. CDR3 bases: TGTGCCAGCAGTACGGGACAGGGTCCCTACGAGCAGTACTTC.

This chain joins TRBV6-5 and TRBJ2-7; 11 bases fit TRBD2. With 4 bases clipped from V and 3 bases from J, the junction kept 2 bases outside the gene matches. Germline assignment: CDR1 MNHEY and CDR2 SVGAGI. This CDR3 is 14 amino acids long. The CDR3 region is CASSSTSGIYEQYF. DNA for the CDR3: TGTGCCAGCAGTTCGACTAGCGGGATCTACGAGCAGTACTTC.

The chain couples TRBV5-4 to TRBJ2-4, with 11 bases matching TRBD1. Germline V gives CDR1 SGHNT, CDR2 YYREEE (reference sequence). This CDR3 contains 14 residues. The J segment lost 6 bases and the V segment lost 3 bases, leaving 2 bases of the junction unmatched. Here the CDR3 reads CASSSGTGGNIQYF. CDR3 in DNA: TGTGCCAGCAGCTCCGGGACAGGGGGAAACATTCAGTACTTC.

J is TRBJ2-5 and V is TRBV19; 8 positions agree with TRBD2. The junction had 13 bases not matched to a gene; V was cut back by 4 bases and J by 9 bases. The CDR3 has 15 residues. Germline-derived CDR1 and CDR2 are LNHDA and SQIVND (reference sequence). In DNA form, the CDR3 reads TGTGCCAGTAGTACCCCAGGTAGCGGGGCCATGTCCCAGTACTTC. Amino acids: CASSTPGSGAMSQYF.

The gene calls are TRBV11-2 and TRBJ2-1; 10 bases fit TRBD2. Germline V gives CDR1 SGHAT, CDR2 FQNNGV. J gave up 1 base and V 4 bases, and 7 bases lay outside the gene matches. The CDR3 sequence is 17 residues long. CDR3 protein: CASSSSKRGGSYNEQFF. The CDR3 bases are TGTGCCAGCAGCTCGTCAAAGCGGGGGGGATCCTACAATGAGCAGTTCTTC.

The CDR3 region is CASSLDRGLAFF. The CDR3 DNA follows: TGTGCCAGCAGCTTAGACAGGGGGCTAGCTTTCTTT. The chain uses TRBV7-9 and TRBJ1-1, with 9 nucleotides matching TRBD1. CDR3 length: 12 amino acids. V shed 1 base and J 10 bases; nucleotides not matched to a gene: 1. The V gene's germline CDR1 is SEHNR and CDR2 FQNEAQ (reference sequence). The complete variable domain, with remaining parts taken from reference TRBV7-9 and TRBJ1-1, reads DTGVSQNPRHKITKRGQNVTFRCDPISEHNRLYWYRQTLGQGPEFLTYFQNEAQLEKSRLLSDRFSAERPKGSFSTLEIQRTEQGDSAMYLCASSLDRGLAFFGQGTRLTVV.

The CDR3 loop reads CASSPGTERNIQYF. CDR3 DNA sequence: TGTGCCAGCAGTCCAGGGACGGAGAGGAACATTCAGTACTTC. V usage is TRBV28 and J usage is TRBJ2-4; D possibly uses TRBD1 or TRBD2 (5 bases each). Trimming pared 5 bases from V and 7 bases from J, leaving 15 bases between. The CDR3 sequence is 14 residues long. Germline V lookup: CDR1 MDHEN, CDR2 SYDVKM.

The V and J genes are TRBV12-5 and TRBJ2-3; 11 bases map to TRBD2. Germline CDR1 reads LGHNT; CDR2 reads FRNRAP. This CDR3 spans 15 amino acids. The ends lost 6 bases at V and 1 base at J; junction bases unmatched: 3. The CDR3 sequence is CASGLAGGGTDTQYF. In DNA form, the CDR3 reads TGTGCTAGTGGCCTAGCGGGAGGTGGCACAGATACGCAGTATTTT. The full variable domain, rest sourced from reference TRBV12-5 and TRBJ2-3, is DARVTQTPRHKVTEMGQEVTMRCQPILGHNTVFWYRQTMMQGLELLAYFRNRAPLDDSGMPKDRFSAEMPDATLATLKIQPSEPRDSAVYFCASGLAGGGTDTQYFGPGTRLTVL.

V usage is TRBV6-6 and J usage is TRBJ2-1, with TRBD2 matching over 9 bases. The length of the CDR3 is 14 residues. Germline trimming cut 5 bases from V and 6 bases from J; bases unmatched to any gene: 5. Germline loops: CDR1 MNHNY, CDR2 SVGAGI (reference sequence). The CDR3 DNA reads as TGTGCCAGCAGTCCCGGGACTAGCATCAATGAGCAGTTCTTC. Protein sequence: CASSPGTSINEQFF.

The rearrangement uses TRBV10-3 and TRBJ2-5; TRBD2 matches 8 bases. The V gene end was trimmed by 0 bases and the J gene end by 4 bases; junction bases not matched to a gene: 10. This CDR3 is built from 17 residues. The V gene's germline CDR1 is ENHRY and CDR2 SYGVKD. The CDR3 nucleotides read TGTGCCATCAGTGAGTCGGCGGGGGGTCCCCAGGGAGAGACCCAGTACTTC. Amino acids: CAISESAGGPQGETQYF.

The chain couples TRBV11-2 to TRBJ1-3; D ambiguous. The V and J ends lost 1 base and 4 bases respectively, with 8 bases between them. Germline V gives CDR1 SGHAT, CDR2 FQNNGV. This CDR3 has 14 amino acids. CDR3 DNA: TGTGCCAGCAGCTTAGGCTCGCGGGGAAACACCATATATTTT. It specifies CASSLGSRGNTIYF.

A note on this clone: An end of the junction differs from the germline gene, which may be a read error. The CDR3 nucleotides are TGTGCTAGCAGCCCTGGACAGGGGGCCCAAGAGACCCAGTACTTC. It codes for CASSPGQGAQETQYF. The J gene is TRBJ2-5, the V gene TRBV7-7; 11 bases line up with TRBD1. This CDR3 has 15 amino acids. Germline CDR1 SSHAT, CDR2 FNYEAQ (reference sequence).

In nucleotides, the CDR3 is TGTGCCAGCAGTCGTCCAGGACAGGGGCAAAGGGGCTACACCTTC. Translating gives CASSRPGQGQRGYTF. V is TRBV2 and J is TRBJ1-2, with 9 bases identical to TRBD1. The germline V gene has CDR1 SNHLY and CDR2 FYNNEI. The CDR3 has 15 amino acids. Trimming took 5 bases from V and 8 from J; bases not matched to a gene: 12.

The chain is built from TRBV29-1 and TRBJ1-1; the D is unclear. The V end lost 7 bases, the J end lost 2 bases, and 14 bases lay between the germline ends. The CDR3 is made up of 13 amino acids. Looked up from germline, CDR1 is SQVTM and CDR2 is ANQGSEA. In DNA, the CDR3 is TGCAGCGCCGTCCAGGTACTAAACACTGAAGCTTTCTTT. This encodes CSAVQVLNTEAFF.